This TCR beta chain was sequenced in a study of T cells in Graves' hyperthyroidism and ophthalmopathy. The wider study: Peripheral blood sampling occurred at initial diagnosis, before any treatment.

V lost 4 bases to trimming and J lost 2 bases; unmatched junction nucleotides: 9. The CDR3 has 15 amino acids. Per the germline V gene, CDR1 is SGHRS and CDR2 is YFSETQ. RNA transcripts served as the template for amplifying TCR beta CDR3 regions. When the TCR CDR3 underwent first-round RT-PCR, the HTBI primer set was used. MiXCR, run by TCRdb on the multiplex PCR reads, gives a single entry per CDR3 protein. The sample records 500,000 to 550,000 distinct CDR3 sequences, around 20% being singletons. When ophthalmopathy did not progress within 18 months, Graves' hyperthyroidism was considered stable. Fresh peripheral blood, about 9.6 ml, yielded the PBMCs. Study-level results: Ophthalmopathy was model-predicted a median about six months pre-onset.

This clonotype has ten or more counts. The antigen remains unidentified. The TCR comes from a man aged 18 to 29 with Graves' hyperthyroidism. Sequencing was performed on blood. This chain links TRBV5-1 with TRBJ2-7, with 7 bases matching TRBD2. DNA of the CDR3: TGCGCCAGCAGCCCGGGGGGTCTGGGGGCCTACGAGCAGTACTTC. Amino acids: CASSPGGLGAYEQYF.